This T cell receptor beta chain was recovered during a study of T cells in Graves' hyperthyroidism and ophthalmopathy. Germline V lookup: CDR1 ENHRY, CDR2 SYGVKD. The CDR3 totals 13 residues. Trimming stripped 8 bases from V and 0 bases from J, with 7 bases between. What was amplified from RNA transcripts were TCR beta CDR3 regions. Researchers ran a first-round RT-PCR on the TCR CDR3 using the HTBI primer set. In TCRdb, the multiplex PCR reads were re-called with MiXCR into one record per CDR3 protein. The sample holds 730,000 or so distinct CDR3 sequences, 15% to 20% seen once. The sequence came from a woman aged 45-59 years with Graves' hyperthyroidism that later progressed to Graves' ophthalmopathy. The rearrangement joins TRBV10-3 to TRBJ2-2; D gene unclear. The material sequenced was blood. The CDR3 region has the DNA TGTGCCATCGGCAGCGCGAACACCGGGGAGCTGTTTTTT. As protein: CAIGSANTGELFF.